The T cell receptor (beta chain) described here comes from a study of shared clonotypes between healthy human individuals. Study details: Contributing individuals were two females and a few males aged 18 to 49.

This was a deep-level run. This table comes from immunoSEQ multiplex PCR, and its TCRdb copy is limited to in-frame clones, with some not included. In the table there are 2 million to 2.5 million clones, roughly 96% of which are singletons. Notes on this clone: Its antigen remains unknown.

Study outcomes and limitations: The genetic and exposure-history diversity represented was limited by few donors. Rarefaction revealed incomplete sorted-subset sequencing despite large depth.

This CDR3 is built from 12 residues. Trimming removed 3 bases from V and 6 bases from J, with 7 bases in between. CDR1 is SEHNR, CDR2 FQNEAQ, per germline (reference sequence). The clonotype originates from a man aged 18 to 30 in good health. The V gene is TRBV7-9, the J gene TRBJ2-3; D remains ambiguous. The sequenced sample consisted of naive CD4+ T cells sorted from blood. The sample's subset: CD45RA+ positively selected. Here the CDR3 DNA reads TGTGCCAGCAGCTTCGGAGTGGATACGCAGTATTTT. This translates into CASSFGVDTQYF. The full variable domain, in which reference TRBV7-9 and TRBJ2-3 provide the parts outside the CDR3, is DTGVSQNPRHKITKRGQNVTFRCDPISEHNRLYWYRQTLGQGPEFLTYFQNEAQLEKSRLLSDRFSAERPKGSFSTLEIQRTEQGDSAMYLCASSFGVDTQYFGPGTRLTVL.